This T cell receptor (beta chain) is from a study of blood T cell repertoires in COVID-19. The wider study: PBMCs, B-cell-depleted T cells, or T cells were the source of the cDNA or gDNA that made up the material.

Sequencing used immunoSEQ multiplex PCR; TCRdb keeps in-frame clones, though not all of them. This table has about 500,000 clones, about 85% appearing once. As regards this clone: The identical CDR3 is also encoded by other nucleotide sequences in the sample.

Those who participated ranged in age from 18 to 89 years and resided in around 22 US areas. CDR1 SGHTA and CDR2 FQGNSA come from the germline V gene. There are 15 residues in the CDR3. Deletions cut 0 bases from V and 3 bases from J, with 12 bases between. Sequencing used PBMCs or T cells enriched from blood (not recorded which). This TCR was sampled from a young woman who had recovered from COVID-19. The chain combines TRBV7-2 with TRBJ2-7; D perhaps matches TRBD1 (6 bases). DNA for the CDR3: TGTGCCAGCAGCTTAGCTGGTCAGGGGAGCTACGAGCAGTACTTC. Translation gives CASSLAGQGSYEQYF. The full variable domain, with the rest looked up from reference TRBV7-2 and TRBJ2-7, is GAGVSQSPSNKVTEKGKDVELRCDPISGHTALYWYRQSLGQGLEFLIYFQGNSAPDKSGLPSDRFSAERTGGSVSTLTIQRTQQEDSAVYLCASSLAGQGSYEQYFGPGTRLTVT.